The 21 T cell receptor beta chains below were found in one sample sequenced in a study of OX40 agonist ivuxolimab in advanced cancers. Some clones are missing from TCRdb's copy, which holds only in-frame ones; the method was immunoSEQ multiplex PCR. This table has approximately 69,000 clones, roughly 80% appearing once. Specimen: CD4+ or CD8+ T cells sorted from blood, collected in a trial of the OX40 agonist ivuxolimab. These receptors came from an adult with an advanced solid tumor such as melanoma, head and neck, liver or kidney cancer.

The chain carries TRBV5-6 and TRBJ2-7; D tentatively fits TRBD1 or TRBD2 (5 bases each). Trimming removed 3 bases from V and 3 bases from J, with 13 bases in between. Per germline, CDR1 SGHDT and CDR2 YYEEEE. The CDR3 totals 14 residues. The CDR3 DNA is TGTGCCAGCAGCTCCCGGGACGCAAGCTACGAGCAGTACTTC. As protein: CASSSRDASYEQYF.

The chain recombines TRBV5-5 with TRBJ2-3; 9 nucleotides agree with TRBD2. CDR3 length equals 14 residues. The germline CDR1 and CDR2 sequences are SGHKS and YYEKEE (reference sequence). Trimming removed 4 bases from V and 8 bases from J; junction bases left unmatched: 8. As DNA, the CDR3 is TGTGCCAGCAGCCCGCTGGGACTAGCAATTACGCAGTATTTT. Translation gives CASSPLGLAITQYF.

The CDR3 protein is CASSWTVQETQYF. In nucleotides, the CDR3 is TGCGCCAGCAGCTGGACAGTCCAAGAGACCCAGTACTTC. The chain couples TRBV5-1 to TRBJ2-5; TRBD1 is a possible D gene (6 bases). Per the germline V gene, CDR1 is SGHRS and CDR2 is YFSETQ. Trimming shortened V by 3 bases and J by 1 base, and 7 bases separated the two germline ends. CDR3 size: 13 residues.

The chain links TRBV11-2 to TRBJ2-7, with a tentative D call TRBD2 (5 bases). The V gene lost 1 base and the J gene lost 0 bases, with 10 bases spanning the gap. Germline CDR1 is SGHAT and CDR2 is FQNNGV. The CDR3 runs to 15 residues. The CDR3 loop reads CASSLGVASSYEQYF. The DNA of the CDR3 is TGTGCCAGCAGCTTAGGAGTAGCGAGCTCCTACGAGCAGTACTTC. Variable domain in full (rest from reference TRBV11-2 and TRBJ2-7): EAGVAQSPRYKIIEKRQSVAFWCNPISGHATLYWYQQILGQGPKLLIQFQNNGVVDDSQLPKDRFSAERLKGVDSTLKIQPAKLEDSAVYLCASSLGVASSYEQYFGPGTRLTVT.

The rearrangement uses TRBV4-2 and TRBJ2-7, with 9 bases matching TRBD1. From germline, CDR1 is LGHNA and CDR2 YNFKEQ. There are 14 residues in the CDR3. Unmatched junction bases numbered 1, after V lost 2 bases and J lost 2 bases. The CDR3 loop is CASSQWTGAYEQYF. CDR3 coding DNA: TGTGCCAGCAGCCAATGGACAGGGGCCTACGAGCAGTACTTC.

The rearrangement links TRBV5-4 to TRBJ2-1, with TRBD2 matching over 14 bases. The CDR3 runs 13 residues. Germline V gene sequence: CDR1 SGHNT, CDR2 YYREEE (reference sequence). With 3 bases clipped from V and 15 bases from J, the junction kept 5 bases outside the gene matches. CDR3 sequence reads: CASSSGLAGVGFF. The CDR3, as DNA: TGTGCCAGCAGCTCGGGACTAGCGGGAGTAGGGTTCTTC.

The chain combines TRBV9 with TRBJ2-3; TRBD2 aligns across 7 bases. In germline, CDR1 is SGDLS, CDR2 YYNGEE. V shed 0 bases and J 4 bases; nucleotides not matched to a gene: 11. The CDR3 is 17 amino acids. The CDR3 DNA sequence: TGTGCCAGCAGCGTAGGGCCCTGGGCGGGAGTGGCAGATACGCAGTATTTT. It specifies CASSVGPWAGVADTQYF.

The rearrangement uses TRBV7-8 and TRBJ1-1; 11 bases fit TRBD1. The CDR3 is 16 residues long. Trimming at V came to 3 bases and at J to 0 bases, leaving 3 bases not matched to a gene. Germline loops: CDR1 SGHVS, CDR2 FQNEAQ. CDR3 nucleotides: TGTGCCAGCAGCTTCCGGGACAGGGGGATGAACACTGAAGCTTTCTTT. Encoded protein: CASSFRDRGMNTEAFF. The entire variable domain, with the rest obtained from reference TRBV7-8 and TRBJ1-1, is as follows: GAGVSQSPRYKVAKRGQDVALRCDPISGHVSLFWYQQALGQGPEFLTYFQNEAQLDKSGLPSDRFFAERPEGSVSTLKIQRTQQEDSAVYLCASSFRDRGMNTEAFFGQGTRLTVV.

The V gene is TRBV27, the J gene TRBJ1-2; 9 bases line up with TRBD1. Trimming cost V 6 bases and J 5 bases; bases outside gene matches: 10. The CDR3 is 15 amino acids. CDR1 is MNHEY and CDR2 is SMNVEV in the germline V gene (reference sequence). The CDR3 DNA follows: TGTGCCAGCAGCGCCGGGACAGGGAGGCGGTATGGCTACACCTTC. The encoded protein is CASSAGTGRRYGYTF.

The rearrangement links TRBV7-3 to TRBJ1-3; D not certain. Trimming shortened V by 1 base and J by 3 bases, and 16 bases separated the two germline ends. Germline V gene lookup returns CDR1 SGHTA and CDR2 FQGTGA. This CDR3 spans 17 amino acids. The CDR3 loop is CASSLRGEGSGGNTIYF. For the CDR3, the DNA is TGTGCCAGCAGCTTAAGGGGTGAGGGCAGCGGTGGAAACACCATATATTTT.

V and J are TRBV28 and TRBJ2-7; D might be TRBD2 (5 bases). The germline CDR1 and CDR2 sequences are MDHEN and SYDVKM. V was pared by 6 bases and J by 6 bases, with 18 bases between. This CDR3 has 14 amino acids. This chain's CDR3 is CASSGPGIPSEQYF. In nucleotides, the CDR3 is TGTGCCAGCAGCGGTCCGGGGATTCCGTCCGAGCAGTACTTC.

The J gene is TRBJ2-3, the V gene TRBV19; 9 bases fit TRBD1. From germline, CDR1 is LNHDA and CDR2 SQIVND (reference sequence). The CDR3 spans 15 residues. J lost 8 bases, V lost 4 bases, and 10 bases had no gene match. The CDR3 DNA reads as TGTGCCAGTAGTAGCCGGGACAGGGAACGGGGTACGCAGTATTTT. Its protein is CASSSRDRERGTQYF.

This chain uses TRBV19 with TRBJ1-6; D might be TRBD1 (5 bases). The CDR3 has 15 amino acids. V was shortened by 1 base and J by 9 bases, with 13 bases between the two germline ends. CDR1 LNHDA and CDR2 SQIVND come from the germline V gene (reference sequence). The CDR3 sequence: CASSIGGLGASPLHF. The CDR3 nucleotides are TGTGCCAGTAGTATAGGGGGCCTCGGGGCTTCACCCCTCCACTTT.

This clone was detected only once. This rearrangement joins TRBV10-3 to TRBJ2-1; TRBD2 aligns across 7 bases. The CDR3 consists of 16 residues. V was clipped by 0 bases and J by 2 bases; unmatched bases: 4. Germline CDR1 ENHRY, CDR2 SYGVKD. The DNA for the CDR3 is TGTGCCATCAGTGAGTCGGAGCGGGGTACCTACAATGAGCAGTTCTTC. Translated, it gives CAISESERGTYNEQFF.

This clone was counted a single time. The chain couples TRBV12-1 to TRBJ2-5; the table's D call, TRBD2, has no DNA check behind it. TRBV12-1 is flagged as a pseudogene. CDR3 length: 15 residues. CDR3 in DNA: TGTGCCAGCAGCCCCCCCCGCGGGAGCCAAGAGACCCAGTACTTC. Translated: CASSPPRGSQETQYF.

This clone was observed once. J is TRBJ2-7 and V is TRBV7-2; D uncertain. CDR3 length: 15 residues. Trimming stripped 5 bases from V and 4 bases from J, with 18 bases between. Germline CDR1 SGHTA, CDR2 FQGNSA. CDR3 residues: CASSPDRTVTYEQYF. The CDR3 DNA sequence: TGTGCCAGCAGCCCTGACCGGACGGTGACGTACGAGCAGTACTTC.

This CDR3 reads CASSPPSTRDTIYF. The DNA for the CDR3 is TGTGCCAGCTCACCACCGAGCACGAGGGACACCATATATTTT. The J gene is TRBJ1-3, the V gene TRBV18; no clear D. Trimming removed 0 bases at V and 8 bases at J, with 11 bases between. In germline, CDR1 is KGHSH, CDR2 LQKENI. CDR3 length equals 14 residues.

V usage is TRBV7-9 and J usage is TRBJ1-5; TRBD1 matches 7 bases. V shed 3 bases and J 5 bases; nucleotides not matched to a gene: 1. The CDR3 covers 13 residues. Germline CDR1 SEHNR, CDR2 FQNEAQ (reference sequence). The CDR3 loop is CASSFTGDQPQHF. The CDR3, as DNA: TGTGCCAGCAGCTTTACAGGGGATCAGCCCCAGCATTTT.

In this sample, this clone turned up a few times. The CDR3 DNA is TGTGCCGGATTTTCTGGGGCCAACGTCCTGACTTTC. It encodes CAGFSGANVLTF. The gene calls are TRBV30 and TRBJ2-6; D remains unclear. The CDR3 spans 12 residues. Germline lookup yields CDR1 GTSNPN and CDR2 SVGIG (reference sequence). V lost 8 bases and J 1 base, leaving 6 bases between the germline ends. Based on the CDR3 plus reference TRBV30 and TRBJ2-6, the full variable domain is SQTIHQWPATLVQPVGSPLSLECTVEGTSNPNLYWYRQAAGRGLQLLFYSVGIGQISSEVPQNLSASRPQDRQFILSSKKLLLSDSGFYLCAGFSGANVLTFGAGSRLTVL.

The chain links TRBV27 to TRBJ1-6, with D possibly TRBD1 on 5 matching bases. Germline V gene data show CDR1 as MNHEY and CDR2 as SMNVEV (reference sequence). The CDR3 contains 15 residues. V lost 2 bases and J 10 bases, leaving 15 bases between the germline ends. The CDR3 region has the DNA TGTGCCAGCAGTTTAATGGCGTGGGGGGACTCACCCCTCCACTTT. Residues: CASSLMAWGDSPLHF.

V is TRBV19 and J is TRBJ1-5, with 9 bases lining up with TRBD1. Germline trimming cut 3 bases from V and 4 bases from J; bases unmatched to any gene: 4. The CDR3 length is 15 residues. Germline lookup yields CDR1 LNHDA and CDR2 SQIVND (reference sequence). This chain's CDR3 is CASSIGTGWNQPQHF. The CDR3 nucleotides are TGTGCCAGTAGTATTGGGACAGGGTGGAATCAGCCCCAGCATTTT.